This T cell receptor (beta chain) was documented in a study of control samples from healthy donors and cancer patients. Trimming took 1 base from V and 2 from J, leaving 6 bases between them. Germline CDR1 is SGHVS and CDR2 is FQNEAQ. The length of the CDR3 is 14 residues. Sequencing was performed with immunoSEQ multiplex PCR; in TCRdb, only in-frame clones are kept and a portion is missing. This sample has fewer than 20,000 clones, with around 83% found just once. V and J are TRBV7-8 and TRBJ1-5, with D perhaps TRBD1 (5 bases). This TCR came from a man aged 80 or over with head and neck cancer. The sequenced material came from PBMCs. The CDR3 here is CASSLGGGNQPQHF. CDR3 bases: TGTGCCAGCAGCTTAGGGGGGGGCAATCAGCCCCAGCATTTT.